Following are 23 T cell receptor beta chains from one sample sequenced in a study of blood T cell repertoires in COVID-19. Method: immunoSEQ multiplex PCR; TCRdb's copy keeps in-frame clones and lacks some. Of 300,000 to 350,000 clones listed, around nine tenths were seen once; the top ten hold approximately 0.97%. Sequencing was done on a sample of PBMCs or T cells enriched from blood (not recorded which). These receptors were obtained from a woman younger than 45 who had been exposed to COVID-19.

This clone was detected a few times. The chain couples TRBV28 to TRBJ1-5; D is unclear. The CDR3 is 14 residues long. Germline assignment: CDR1 MDHEN and CDR2 SYDVKM. Trimming left V 5 bases short and J 6 bases short, with 14 bases between. Written as DNA, the CDR3 is TGTGCCAGCAGTCAGCCCCTGGGGAGTCAGCCCCAGCATTTT. Protein sequence: CASSQPLGSQPQHF.

This chain joins TRBV6-5 and TRBJ1-3, with 10 bases aligning to TRBD1. V was clipped by 6 bases and J by 8 bases; unmatched bases: 1. Germline loops: CDR1 MNHEY, CDR2 SVGAGI. CDR3 length: 12 amino acids. The CDR3 is CASRGQGDTIYF. As DNA, the CDR3 is TGTGCCAGCAGAGGACAGGGGGACACCATATATTTT.

This sequence joins TRBV28 and TRBJ2-3; D is unresolved. This CDR3 is 12 amino acids long. The germline V and J ends were trimmed by 5 bases and 2 bases, with 5 bases remaining between them. Germline CDR1 is MDHEN and CDR2 is SYDVKM. The chain's CDR3 is CASSPNTDTQYF. CDR3 sequence (DNA): TGTGCCAGCAGTCCAAACACAGATACGCAGTATTTT.

This rearrangement joins TRBV7-9 to TRBJ2-7; 14 positions agree with TRBD2. Germline trimming cut 5 bases from V and 5 bases from J; bases unmatched to any gene: 11. The germline CDR1 and CDR2 sequences are SEHNR and FQNEAQ (reference sequence). This CDR3 has 17 residues. CDR3 sequence (DNA): TGTGCCAGCAGCAGAACCGGGACTAGCGGGAGTTTGGACGAGCAGTACTTC. It specifies CASSRTGTSGSLDEQYF.

The genes are TRBV7-9 and TRBJ1-1, with 8 bases that match TRBD1. CDR3 length: 14 amino acids. CDR1 is SEHNR and CDR2 is FQNEAQ in the germline V gene (reference sequence). Germline trimming cut 5 bases from V and 1 base from J; bases unmatched to any gene: 3. This chain's CDR3 is CASSLGTGNTEAFF. The CDR3 DNA reads as TGTGCCAGCAGCCTCGGGACAGGGAACACTGAAGCTTTCTTT.

The chain carries TRBV29-1 and TRBJ2-7; 9 nucleotides match TRBD1. The germline V gene encodes CDR1 SQVTM and CDR2 ANQGSEA. J was trimmed by 6 bases and V by 0 bases; bases with no gene match: 6. The CDR3 has 14 amino acids. The CDR3 coding sequence is TGCAGCGTTGAAGACGGGACAGGGAGGCGCGAGCAGTACTTC. Residues: CSVEDGTGRREQYF.

The genes are TRBV11-3 and TRBJ1-5; 9 bases line up with TRBD1. Germline trimming cut 1 base from V and 14 bases from J; bases unmatched to any gene: 12. CDR1 is SGHNT, CDR2 YENEEA, per germline. The length of the CDR3 is 15 residues. CDR3 amino acids: CASSLVWTGDPVKHF. The CDR3 DNA sequence: TGTGCCAGCAGCTTAGTGTGGACAGGGGACCCGGTAAAGCATTTT.

This clone was detected a few times. The V call is TRBV7-9, the J call TRBJ2-5; TRBD1 agrees at 9 bases. The CDR3 runs to 15 residues. The trim removed 3 bases at V and 3 bases at J, leaving 5 bases unmatched. Per germline, CDR1 SEHNR and CDR2 FQNEAQ (reference sequence). For the CDR3, the DNA is TGTGCCAGCAGCTTCGGACAGGGGCAGGAAGAGACCCAGTACTTC. This codes for CASSFGQGQEETQYF.

This clone was picked up one time. J is TRBJ2-2 and V is TRBV5-4; TRBD1 aligns across 8 bases. The junction had 13 bases not matched to a gene; V was cut back by 0 bases and J by 3 bases. Germline V gene sequence: CDR1 SGHNT, CDR2 YYREEE (reference sequence). The CDR3 runs 19 residues. The CDR3 spells CASSLVRSRGRLHTGELFF. The CDR3 bases are TGTGCCAGCAGCTTGGTTAGGTCCAGGGGGCGTTTGCACACCGGGGAGCTGTTTTTT.

The gene calls are TRBV10-1 and TRBJ2-1; the D gene is possibly TRBD1 (6 bases). This CDR3 contains 14 residues. Trimming pared 4 bases from V and 3 bases from J, leaving 10 bases between. The V gene's germline CDR1 is WNHNN and CDR2 SYGVQD (reference sequence). The DNA for the CDR3 is TGCGCCAGCAGTGTTGGGGGCGACTACAATGAGCAGTTCTTC. Its translation: CASSVGGDYNEQFF.

The chain carries TRBV19 and TRBJ1-5; the match to TRBD1 covers 8 bases. Germline CDR1 reads LNHDA; CDR2 reads SQIVND (reference sequence). V shed 1 base, J shed 2 bases, and the junction held 4 bases outside the gene matches. The CDR3 sequence is 16 residues long. CDR3 region: CASSIGGGQGNQPQHF. CDR3 nucleotides: TGTGCCAGTAGTATAGGCGGGGGACAGGGCAATCAGCCCCAGCATTTT. Supplemented by reference TRBV19 and TRBJ1-5, the full variable domain reads DGGITQSPKYLFRKEGQNVTLSCEQNLNHDAMYWYRQDPGQGLRLIYYSQIVNDFQKGDIAEGYSVSREKKESFPLTVTSAQKNPTAFYLCASSIGGGQGNQPQHFGDGTRLSIL.

The chain combines TRBV28 with TRBJ1-1; 7 bases fit TRBD1. This CDR3 is built from 14 residues. The V gene end was trimmed by 5 bases and the J gene end by 4 bases; junction bases not matched to a gene: 7. The V gene's germline CDR1 is MDHEN and CDR2 SYDVKM. CDR3 in amino acids: CASSTPPGGTEAFF. CDR3 nucleotide sequence: TGTGCCAGCAGTACCCCGCCAGGGGGCACTGAAGCTTTCTTT.

This clone was recorded a few times. The CDR3 DNA sequence: TGTGCCACCAGCAGAGTCAGGGGACGAACTAATGAAAAACTGTTTTTT. This translates into CATSRVRGRTNEKLFF. This chain joins TRBV15 and TRBJ1-4; TRBD1 might be the D (6 bases). The V and J ends lost 1 base and 1 base respectively, with 10 bases between them. This CDR3 is 16 amino acids long. The V gene's germline CDR1 is LNHNV and CDR2 YYDKDF (reference sequence). Together with reference TRBV15 and TRBJ1-4, the CDR3 gives the full variable domain: DAMVIQNPRYQVTQFGKPVTLSCSQTLNHNVMYWYQQKSSQAPKLLFHYYDKDFNNEADTPDNFQSRRPNTSFCFLDIRSPGLGDTAMYLCATSRVRGRTNEKLFFGSGTQLSVL.

This clone was detected once. The chain is built from TRBV19 and TRBJ1-4; tentatively, D is TRBD1 (6 bases). Trimming pared 6 bases from V and 6 bases from J, leaving 17 bases between. The length of the CDR3 is 15 residues. The V gene's germline CDR1 is LNHDA and CDR2 SQIVND (reference sequence). Written as DNA, the CDR3 is TGTGCCAGTAGCCCCCAAGGGGGGGCGGATGAAAAACTGTTTTTT. Its translation is CASSPQGGADEKLFF. Full variable domain (rest looked up from reference TRBV19 and TRBJ1-4): DGGITQSPKYLFRKEGQNVTLSCEQNLNHDAMYWYRQDPGQGLRLIYYSQIVNDFQKGDIAEGYSVSREKKESFPLTVTSAQKNPTAFYLCASSPQGGADEKLFFGSGTQLSVL.

The V and J genes are TRBV6-5 and TRBJ1-2; D is unclear. The CDR3 loop spans 14 amino acids. Germline V gene lookup returns CDR1 MNHEY and CDR2 SVGAGI. Trimming shortened V by 2 bases and J by 1 base, and 8 bases separated the two germline ends. The CDR3 region has the DNA TGTGCCAGCAGTTACGGCGGCTATAACTATGGCTACACCTTC. It codes for CASSYGGYNYGYTF.

The genes are TRBV15 and TRBJ1-1, with 9 bases matching TRBD1. With V trimmed by 6 bases and J by 6 bases, 8 bases remained unmatched. The CDR3 extends over 14 amino acids. Germline CDR1 is LNHNV and CDR2 is YYDKDF (reference sequence). CDR3 nucleotide sequence: TGTGCCACCAGAAAGGGACAGGGTGTACCTGAAGCTTTCTTT. Amino acid sequence: CATRKGQGVPEAFF.

The J gene is TRBJ2-7, the V gene TRBV9, with D uncertain. The V and J ends lost 3 bases and 3 bases respectively, with 16 bases between them. Germline CDR1 is SGDLS and CDR2 is YYNGEE. This CDR3 contains 15 residues. The CDR3 region has the DNA TGTGCCAGCAGCGCCGGTGCGGTCGGCGGCTACGAGCAGTACTTC. Translated: CASSAGAVGGYEQYF.

J is TRBJ1-5 and V is TRBV28; unclear D gene. V shed 2 bases and J shed 7 bases, with 15 bases lying between them. Germline V gene lookup returns CDR1 MDHEN and CDR2 SYDVKM. The CDR3 is made up of 15 amino acids. The DNA of the CDR3 is TGTGCCAGCAGTTTAAAATTCGGGGAAGGCCAGCCCCAGCATTTT. It codes for CASSLKFGEGQPQHF.

CDR3 coding DNA: TGTGCCAGCAGCCTAAAGAGCGGACAGGGTTCGTCACCCCTCCACTTT. Translating gives CASSLKSGQGSSPLHF. V usage is TRBV7-9 and J usage is TRBJ1-6; TRBD1 agrees at 8 bases. The germline CDR1 and CDR2 sequences are SEHNR and FQNEAQ (reference sequence). V gave up 5 bases and J gave up 10 bases; unmatched junction bases: 13. The CDR3 sequence is 16 residues long.

This chain links TRBV11-2 with TRBJ2-1; 9 nucleotides line up with TRBD2. CDR1 SGHAT and CDR2 FQNNGV come from the germline V gene. The CDR3 totals 15 residues. V lost 6 bases, J lost 7 bases, and 10 bases stayed unmatched. Written as DNA, the CDR3 is TGTGCCAGCAGACAACCCGGGACTAGCAGGAATGAGCAGTTCTTC. This sequence encodes CASRQPGTSRNEQFF. Filled out from reference TRBV11-2 and TRBJ2-1, the complete variable domain reads EAGVAQSPRYKIIEKRQSVAFWCNPISGHATLYWYQQILGQGPKLLIQFQNNGVVDDSQLPKDRFSAERLKGVDSTLKIQPAKLEDSAVYLCASRQPGTSRNEQFFGPGTRLTVL.

The chain couples TRBV28 to TRBJ1-4, with TRBD1 identical over 9 bases. V lost 2 bases to trimming and J lost 7 bases; unmatched junction nucleotides: 2. The CDR3 has 14 residues. In germline, CDR1 is MDHEN, CDR2 SYDVKM. The CDR3, as DNA: TGTGCCAGCAGTTTAGGGACAGGGCGTGAAAAACTGTTTTTT. As protein: CASSLGTGREKLFF.

The CDR3 sequence: CAWRLAFTGELFF. CDR3 nucleotide sequence: TGTGCCTGGCGACTAGCCTTTACCGGGGAGCTGTTTTTT. The rearrangement joins TRBV30 to TRBJ2-2, with 7 bases matching TRBD2. Germline values: CDR1 GTSNPN, CDR2 SVGIG (reference sequence). The V segment lost 5 bases and the J segment 5 bases; nucleotides outside the gene matches: 5. The CDR3 runs to 13 residues.

The chain recombines TRBV27 with TRBJ1-1, with TRBD1 as a possible D gene (6 bases). The germline V and J ends were trimmed by 4 bases and 5 bases, with 17 bases remaining between them. Germline CDR1 is MNHEY and CDR2 is SMNVEV (reference sequence). This CDR3 contains 15 residues. CDR3 in amino acids: CASSWAAGGRTEAFF. CDR3 sequence (DNA): TGTGCCAGCAGTTGGGCTGCGGGGGGCCGTACTGAAGCTTTCTTT.